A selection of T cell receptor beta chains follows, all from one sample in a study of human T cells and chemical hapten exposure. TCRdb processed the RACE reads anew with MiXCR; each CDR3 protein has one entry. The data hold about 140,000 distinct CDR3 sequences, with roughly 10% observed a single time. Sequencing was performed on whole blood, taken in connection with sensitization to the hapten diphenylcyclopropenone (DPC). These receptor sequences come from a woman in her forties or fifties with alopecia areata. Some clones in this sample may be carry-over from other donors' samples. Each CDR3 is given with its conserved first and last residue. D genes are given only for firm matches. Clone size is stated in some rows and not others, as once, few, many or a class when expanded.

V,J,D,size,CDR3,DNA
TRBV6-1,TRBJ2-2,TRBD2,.,CASSGGEREVGELFF,TGTGCCAGCAGCGGAGGGGAGCGGGAGGTGGGGGAGCTGTTTTTT
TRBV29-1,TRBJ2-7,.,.,CSPSRRDEQYF,TGCAGCCCTTCTAGACGGGACGAGCAGTACTTC
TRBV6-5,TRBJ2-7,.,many,CASSLVTGYEQYF,TGTGCCAGCAGCCTTGTAACAGGATACGAGCAGTACTTC
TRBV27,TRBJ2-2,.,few,CASSWGRSYTGELFF,TGTGCCAGCAGTTGGGGCAGGTCCTACACCGGGGAGCTGTTTTTT
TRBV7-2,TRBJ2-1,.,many,CASSVQARGLHYNEQFF,TGTGCCAGCAGCGTTCAAGCCCGGGGACTCCACTACAATGAGCAGTTCTTC
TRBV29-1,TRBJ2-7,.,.,CSVAQGSYEQYF,TGCAGCGTTGCGCAAGGCTCCTACGAGCAGTACTTC
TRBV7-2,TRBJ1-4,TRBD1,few,CASSYGTAHEKLFF,TGTGCCAGCAGCTACGGGACAGCTCATGAAAAACTGTTTTTT
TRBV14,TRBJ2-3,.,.,CASSQDPPHGGGYTDTQYF,TGTGCCAGCAGCCAAGATCCCCCACACGGGGGCGGGTACACAGATACGCAGTATTTT
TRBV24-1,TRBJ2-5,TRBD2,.,CATSDHGGVETQYF,TGTGCCACCAGTGATCATGGGGGGGTGGAGACCCAGTACTTC
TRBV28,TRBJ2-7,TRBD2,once,CASRYGLAGAYEQYF,TGTGCCAGCAGGTACGGACTAGCGGGAGCCTACGAGCAGTACTTC
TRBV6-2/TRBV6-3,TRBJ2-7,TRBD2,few,CASSVAGGPYEQYF,TGTGCCAGCAGTGTAGCGGGAGGGCCCTACGAGCAGTACTTC
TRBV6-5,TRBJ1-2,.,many,CASTLGGRYGYTF,TGTGCCAGCACGCTGGGGGGGAGGTATGGCTACACCTTC
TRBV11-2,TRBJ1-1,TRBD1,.,CASSARGEAFF,TGTGCCAGCAGCGCCAGGGGGGAAGCTTTCTTT
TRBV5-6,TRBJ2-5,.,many,CASSLKSRRGGETQYF,TGTGCCAGCAGCTTGAAGTCGAGGCGAGGGGGAGAGACCCAGTACTTC
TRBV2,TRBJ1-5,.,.,CASRGPNQPQHF,TGTGCCAGCAGGGGCCCCAATCAGCCCCAGCATTTT
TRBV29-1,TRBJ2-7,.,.,CSVEVAYEQYF,TGCAGCGTTGAAGTCGCCTACGAGCAGTACTTC
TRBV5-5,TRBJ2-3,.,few,CASSTLSSTDTQYF,TGTGCCAGCAGTACCCTCTCTAGCACAGATACGCAGTATTTT
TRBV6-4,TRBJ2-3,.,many,CASRAAGTDTQYF,TGTGCCAGCAGGGCGGCCGGCACAGATACGCAGTATTTT
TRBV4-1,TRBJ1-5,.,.,CASSQDRGTKPQHF,TGCGCCAGCAGCCAAGATCGGGGAACTAAGCCCCAGCATTTT
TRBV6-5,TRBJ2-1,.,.,CARGTGDEQFF,TGTGCCAGAGGTACGGGGGATGAGCAGTTCTTC
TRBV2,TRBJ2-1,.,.,CASSVDYSTGDEQFF,TGTGCCAGCAGTGTTGACTACTCTACGGGCGATGAGCAGTTCTTC
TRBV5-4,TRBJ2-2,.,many,CASSLAGGTGELFF,TGTGCCAGCAGCTTGGCCGGCGGAACCGGGGAGCTGTTTTTT
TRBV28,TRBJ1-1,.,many,CASSFPGASNTEAFF,TGTGCCAGCAGTTTTCCCGGGGCGTCGAACACTGAAGCTTTCTTT
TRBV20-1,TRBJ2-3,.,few,CSARDRGSSTDTQYF,TGCAGTGCTAGAGATCGGGGATCTAGCACAGATACGCAGTATTTT
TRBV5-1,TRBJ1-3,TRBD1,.,CASSPLGTGIVGSGNTIYF,TGCGCCAGCAGCCCGCTAGGGACAGGGATCGTTGGCTCTGGAAACACCATATATTTT
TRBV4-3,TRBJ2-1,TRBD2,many,CASSQASGRGEQFF,TGCGCCAGCAGCCAAGCTAGCGGGAGAGGAGAGCAGTTCTTC
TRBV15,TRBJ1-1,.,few,CATSRTDTEAFF,TGTGCCACCAGCAGGACAGACACTGAAGCTTTCTTT